This T cell receptor beta chain was identified during a study of blood T cell repertoires in COVID-19. Study at large: Italy, Spain and the United States were the sources of the convalescent and acute COVID-19 samples. PBMCs, B-cell-depleted T cells, or T cells provided the cDNA or gDNA that made up the material.

Authors' data handling: Amplification of reference gene primers provided the estimated nucleated cell counts. Profiled with immunoSEQ multiplex PCR; TCRdb holds only in-frame clones, not every one. V and J calls and clone size are copied from that table; D and trimming were computed from the DNA. The sample consists of roughly 250,000 clones, about 88% of them appearing once. CDR3 length: 17 amino acids. Germline V lookup: CDR1 SGHTA, CDR2 FQGNSA. The ends were cut back, 8 bases at V and 1 base at J, with 18 bases in the middle. Input material: peripheral blood. The chain employs TRBV7-2 and TRBJ1-6; D gene uncertain. The receptor was derived from a woman in her thirties or forties who had recovered from COVID-19. This CDR3 is CASQRQYLRSYNSPLHF. CDR3 nucleotides: TGTGCCAGCCAACGGCAGTACCTGAGGTCCTATAATTCACCCCTCCACTTT.